This T cell receptor (beta chain) emerged from a study of T cell responses to AZD1222 COVID-19 vaccine. Study findings and constraints: Spike-specific TCR breadth and depth rose after two AZD1222 doses. White British ancestry dominated among donors, who included more females, and clonal diversity was possibly underestimated.

About this clone itself: As yet, its antigen is unknown.

The CDR3 is 16 amino acids. Germline V CDR1 and CDR2: MNHEY, SVGAGI. Trimming pared 0 bases from V and 4 bases from J, leaving 16 bases between. Using immunoSEQ multiplex PCR, the repertoire was profiled, and TCRdb retains in-frame clones only, with some absent. The sample yields fewer than 100,000 clones, roughly 85% seen once. The source material was peripheral blood, sampled 28 days after the second AZD1222 dose. V and J are TRBV6-5 and TRBJ2-7; D is perhaps TRBD1 (6 bases). The clonotype was recovered from an adult who received the AZD1222 COVID-19 vaccine. CDR3 residues: CASSYSVPGTGYEQYF. The CDR3 coding sequence is TGTGCCAGCAGTTACTCGGTCCCGGGAACAGGGTACGAGCAGTACTTC.